This TCR beta chain was captured by sequencing in a study of shared clonotypes between healthy human individuals. Study at large: CD4 naive and memory got three plates each, CD8 naive two, CD8 memory one. Study-level findings and limits: Represented genetic and exposure-history diversity was restricted by having few donors.

The V end was cut by 0 bases, the J end by 3 bases, with 11 bases between. The CDR3 extends over 15 amino acids. CDR1 is MNHEY, CDR2 SVGAGI, per germline. Notes on this clone: What it recognizes is unknown.

Evenly divided among several immunoSEQ plates was the genomic DNA of each subset. The protocol was immunoSEQ multiplex PCR, while the TCRdb copy is restricted to in-frame clones and leaves out a portion. The profile shows 2,500,000 or so clones, 80% to 95% of them singletons. Input material: naive CD4+ T cells from PBMCs. The subset was: CD45RA+ positively selected. The TCR was taken from a man younger than 35 in good health. Some clones in this sample may be carry-over from other donors' samples. V and J are TRBV6-5 and TRBJ1-2; D is unclear. CDR3 region: CASSYSEGRDYGYTF. As DNA, the CDR3 is TGTGCCAGCAGTTACTCAGAGGGTCGGGACTATGGCTACACCTTC.